The 27 T cell receptor beta chains below come from one sample, sequenced in a study of T cells in Graves' hyperthyroidism and ophthalmopathy (dated by TCRdb to the late 2010s). Library generation was performed with multiplex PCR. The sequencing machine was an Illumina HiSeq 2000. The TCR beta CDR3 regions were amplified from the RNA transcripts. For the first round of RT-PCR on the TCR CDR3, the HTBI primer set was used together with the Qiagen OneStep RT-PCR kit. TCRdb ran its own pipeline on the public reads, namely fastp trimming at Q25 and MiXCR clone calling, and kept in-frame beta chains. Each CDR3 protein appears once, grouped with its most common genes and DNA. The sample table holds 500,000 to 750,000 distinct CDR3 sequences, of which 15% to 19% were seen once. The ten largest clones capture roughly 7.3% of the sample. The specimen sequenced was blood. These receptor sequences come from a woman aged 25 to 39 with Graves' hyperthyroidism.

This clonotype was seen repeatedly, ten times or more. The V gene is TRBV20-1, the J gene TRBJ2-1, with a possible D match to TRBD2 (6 bases). Trimming took off 3 bases at V and 4 bases at J, with 13 bases between the two ends. Germline lookup yields CDR1 DFQATT and CDR2 SNEGSKA (reference sequence). The CDR3 totals 14 residues. This CDR3 reads CSARTGLHYNEQFF. The CDR3 DNA is TGCAGTGCTAGGACGGGACTCCATTACAATGAGCAGTTCTTC.

Details on this clonotype: Relative to the germline gene, one junction end is altered; a read error may explain this. The chain joins TRBV7-3 to TRBJ2-1; a weak D match, TRBD2 (5 bases). CDR1 is SGHTA, CDR2 FQGTGA, per germline. The CDR3 covers 14 residues. CDR3 sequence: CASSLAGRLNELFF. The DNA for the CDR3 is TGTGCCAGCAGCTTAGCTGGTCGACTAAATGAGCTGTTCTTC.

About this clonotype itself: Compared with germline, one end of the junction differs, possibly owing to a read error. This sequence joins TRBV27 and TRBJ2-7; D gene ambiguous. This CDR3 spans 11 amino acids. Germline CDR1 is MNHEY and CDR2 is SMNVEV (reference sequence). CDR3 bases: TGTACCAGCAGTTCCGGCAACGAGCAGTACTTC. Translation: CTSSSGNEQYF.

There are many counts of this clonotype. The J gene is TRBJ2-1, the V gene TRBV11-2, with 9 bases that match TRBD2. CDR1 is SGHAT and CDR2 is FQNNGV in the germline V gene. J was trimmed by 6 bases and V by 0 bases; bases with no gene match: 15. CDR3 length equals 19 residues. The CDR3 coding sequence is TGTGCCAGCAGCTTAGACGGGGGACTAGCAGAGAGTGTTAGCAATGAGCAGTTCTTC. It is translated as CASSLDGGLAESVSNEQFF.

This clonotype was picked up many times. The CDR3 DNA reads TGTGCCAGCAGCCGTGAATCGGGGTCCGGGGGGAACACTGAAGCTTTCTTT. This encodes CASSRESGSGGNTEAFF. The chain employs TRBV7-9 and TRBJ1-1; weak D call: TRBD1 (5 bases). This CDR3 region has 17 residues. Trimming took off 5 bases at V and 1 base at J, with 20 bases between the two ends. The V gene's germline CDR1 is SEHNR and CDR2 FQNEAQ (reference sequence).

CDR3 residues: CATVKYGYTF. CDR3 DNA: TGTGCCACCGTCAAGTATGGCTACACCTTC. The chain employs TRBV2 and TRBJ1-2; no definite D call. V gave up 10 bases and J gave up 5 bases, with 8 bases separating them. The CDR3 loop spans 10 amino acids. CDR1 is SNHLY and CDR2 is FYNNEI in the germline V gene. The variable domain in full, completed from reference TRBV2 and TRBJ1-2, reads EPEVTQTPSHQVTQMGQEVILRCVPISNHLYFYWYRQILGQKVEFLVSFYNNEISEKSEIFDDQFSVERPDGSNFTLKIRSTKLEDSAMYFCATVKYGYTFGSGTRLTVV.

This clonotype occurred many times. The rearrangement links TRBV7-9 to TRBJ2-3; D not resolved. This CDR3 region has 13 residues. V shed 8 bases and J shed 7 bases, with 16 bases lying between them. Germline CDR1 reads SEHNR; CDR2 reads FQNEAQ (reference sequence). CDR3 nucleotides: TGTGCCAGCCGCGATACGTTAGGAAATACGCAGTATTTT. This translates into CASRDTLGNTQYF.

This chain uses TRBV13 with TRBJ2-2; tentatively, D is TRBD1 (6 bases). Germline assignment: CDR1 PRHDT and CDR2 FYEKMQ (reference sequence). The CDR3 sequence is 14 residues long. Between the trimmed V and J ends, which lost 5 bases and 2 bases, there was a span of 9 bases. The CDR3 DNA sequence: TGTGCCAGCAGCGGACAGCAAAACACCGGGGAGCTGTTTTTT. Its protein product is CASSGQQNTGELFF. Supplemented by reference TRBV13 and TRBJ2-2, the full variable domain reads AAGVIQSPRHLIKEKRETATLKCYPIPRHDTVYWYQQGPGQDPQFLISFYEKMQSDKGSIPDRFSAQQFSDYHSELNMSSLELGDSALYFCASSGQQNTGELFFGEGSRLTVL.

This clonotype has a count of ten or more. This rearrangement joins TRBV7-2 to TRBJ2-1, with D unclear. The CDR3 contains 14 residues. The germline V gene has CDR1 SGHTA and CDR2 FQGNSA. The V end was cut by 5 bases, the J end by 2 bases, with 10 bases between. The CDR3 DNA sequence: TGTGCCAGCAGCCCCCGTACGGCCTACAATGAGCAGTTCTTC. Translating it yields CASSPRTAYNEQFF.

This clonotype was found many times. The chain has TRBV30 and TRBJ1-3; 7 nucleotides align to TRBD1. CDR3 length: 14 residues. With V trimmed by 3 bases and J by 1 base, 3 bases remained unmatched. The V gene's germline CDR1 is GTSNPN and CDR2 SVGIG (reference sequence). The CDR3: CAWRATGSGNTIYF. CDR3 nucleotide sequence: TGTGCCTGGAGGGCGACAGGGTCTGGAAACACCATATATTTT. The variable domain in full, with the rest retrieved from reference TRBV30 and TRBJ1-3, is SQTIHQWPATLVQPVGSPLSLECTVEGTSNPNLYWYRQAAGRGLQLLFYSVGIGQISSEVPQNLSASRPQDRQFILSSKKLLLSDSGFYLCAWRATGSGNTIYFGEGSWLTVV.

This clonotype was detected many times. The chain uses TRBV20-1 and TRBJ2-1; D may be TRBD2 (5 bases). Trimming stripped 6 bases from V and 4 bases from J, with 19 bases between. Looked up from germline, CDR1 is DFQATT and CDR2 is SNEGSKA (reference sequence). CDR3 size: 15 residues. The CDR3: CSAPPPAATYNEQFF. CDR3 DNA sequence: TGCAGTGCCCCCCCTCCAGCGGCCACATACAATGAGCAGTTCTTC.

There are many counts of this clonotype. The rearrangement joins TRBV6-2 or TRBV6-3 to TRBJ1-2, with D perhaps TRBD1 (5 bases). This CDR3 spans 15 amino acids. CDR1 is MNHEY, CDR2 SVGEGT, per germline. V lost 0 bases and J 5 bases, leaving 13 bases between the germline ends. The CDR3 DNA is TGTGCCAGCAGTTACTCGAGAACAGGCCTTTATGGCTACACCTTC. Encoded protein: CASSYSRTGLYGYTF.

This clonotype was recorded at least ten times. The chain couples TRBV20-1 to TRBJ2-5; 10 bases fit TRBD2. J lost 5 bases, V lost 1 base, and 7 bases had no gene match. The CDR3 spans 15 residues. Looked up from germline, CDR1 is DFQATT and CDR2 is SNEGSKA (reference sequence). CDR3 coding DNA: TGCAGTGCTAGAGCTGGAGCGGGAGGGCGGGAGACCCAGTACTTC. Translating gives CSARAGAGGRETQYF.

The sample holds many counts of this clonotype. V gene TRBV24-1 combines with J gene TRBJ2-5; D is possibly TRBD1 (6 bases). The germline gives CDR1 KGHDR, CDR2 SFDVKD. V was pared by 4 bases and J by 1 base, with 12 bases between. The CDR3 contains 15 residues. As DNA, the CDR3 is TGTGCCACCAGTGACCCACAGGGCGTCCAAGAGACCCAGTACTTC. Encoded protein: CATSDPQGVQETQYF.

This clonotype was seen ten or more times. V and J are TRBV6-2 or TRBV6-3 and TRBJ1-5, with 10 positions matching TRBD1. With 5 bases clipped from V and 6 bases from J, the junction kept 7 bases outside the gene matches. Germline CDR1 reads MNHEY; CDR2 reads SVGEGT. The CDR3 loop spans 15 amino acids. The DNA of the CDR3 is TGTGCCAGCAGTATCCGGGACAGGGGCGTTCAGCCCCAGCATTTT. This encodes CASSIRDRGVQPQHF.

This clonotype was observed at least ten times. The chain recombines TRBV11-2 with TRBJ1-1, with TRBD1 as a possible D gene (6 bases). Germline CDR1 reads SGHAT; CDR2 reads FQNNGV. Trimming took 4 bases from V and 5 from J, leaving 17 bases between them. The CDR3 runs to 15 residues. Written as DNA, the CDR3 is TGTGCCAGCAGCTCGGATGGAGGGGGATGGACTGAAGCTTTCTTT. The encoded protein is CASSSDGGGWTEAFF.

This clonotype was counted at least ten times. The chain employs TRBV18 and TRBJ2-7; D unclear. Germline V gene data show CDR1 as KGHSH and CDR2 as LQKENI. CDR3 length: 12 amino acids. Deletions cut 1 base from V and 1 base from J, with 2 bases between. The CDR3 spells CASSPQSYEQYF. In DNA form, the CDR3 reads TGTGCCAGCTCACCACAATCCTACGAGCAGTACTTC.

The chain carries TRBV29-1 and TRBJ1-6; 8 nucleotides match TRBD1. The CDR3 loop spans 14 amino acids. Germline V gene lookup returns CDR1 SQVTM and CDR2 ANQGSEA. J was trimmed by 5 bases and V by 7 bases; bases with no gene match: 7. The CDR3 coding sequence is TGCAGCGCTAAGACAGGGGCGAATAATTCACCCCTCCACTTT. Protein sequence: CSAKTGANNSPLHF.

The gene calls are TRBV4-1 and TRBJ2-4; D may correspond to TRBD1 or TRBD2 (6 bases each). The germline gives CDR1 MGHRA, CDR2 YSYEKL. Trimming shortened V by 4 bases and J by 3 bases, and 16 bases separated the two germline ends. CDR3 length: 16 residues. Here the CDR3 DNA reads TGCGCCAGCAGCCCGGGGACACTGGGGGGCAAAAACATTCAGTACTTC. Translation: CASSPGTLGGKNIQYF.

The chain recombines TRBV24-1 with TRBJ2-2; D is undetermined. The germline V gene encodes CDR1 KGHDR and CDR2 SFDVKD. Between the trimmed V and J ends, which lost 4 bases and 6 bases, there was a span of 11 bases. This CDR3 has 14 amino acids. The CDR3: CATSDNVQAGELFF. The CDR3 DNA sequence: TGTGCCACCAGTGACAACGTTCAGGCCGGGGAGCTGTTTTTT.

The sample holds a few counts of this clonotype. J is TRBJ2-1 and V is TRBV20-1; D is possibly TRBD1 or TRBD2 (5 bases each). The V end was cut by 6 bases, the J end by 4 bases, with 10 bases between. This CDR3 has 12 residues. CDR1 and CDR2 (germline): DFQATT, SNEGSKA (reference sequence). The CDR3 bases are TGCAGTGCGGGACGGGAATACAATGAGCAGTTCTTC. It is translated as CSAGREYNEQFF.

Many counts were recorded for this clonotype. The chain combines TRBV6-2 or TRBV6-3 with TRBJ2-2; TRBD1 aligns across 8 bases. The germline V gene encodes CDR1 MNHEY and CDR2 SVGEGT. J was trimmed by 6 bases and V by 7 bases; bases with no gene match: 13. The CDR3 runs to 16 residues. In DNA form, the CDR3 reads TGTGCCAGCACCGAGGCGGGACAGGCCCCCGCCGGGGAGCTGTTTTTT. As protein: CASTEAGQAPAGELFF.

This clonotype occurred many times. The V and J genes are TRBV5-1 and TRBJ2-7, with 9 bases that match TRBD1. The CDR3 has 15 amino acids. Germline V CDR1 and CDR2: SGHRS, YFSETQ. Trimming took 4 bases from V and 5 from J; bases not matched to a gene: 10. Here the CDR3 reads CASSRTGGGLDEQYF. The CDR3 DNA is TGCGCCAGCAGCCGAACAGGGGGCGGGTTGGACGAGCAGTACTTC.

This sequence joins TRBV7-2 and TRBJ2-2; TRBD2 matches 15 bases. The CDR3 consists of 19 residues. Germline V gene lookup returns CDR1 SGHTA and CDR2 FQGNSA. With V trimmed by 5 bases and J by 1 base, 8 bases remained unmatched. In nucleotides, the CDR3 is TGTGCCAGCAGCAGATACCCGGGACTAGCGGGAGGGAACACCGGGGAGCTGTTTTTT. Protein: CASSRYPGLAGGNTGELFF.

This clonotype appeared many times. The rearrangement links TRBV6-2 or TRBV6-3 to TRBJ1-5; TRBD1 is a possible D gene (6 bases). Germline V lookup: CDR1 MNHEY, CDR2 SVGEGT. The CDR3 spans 14 residues. Trimming left V 6 bases short and J 0 bases short, with 9 bases between. CDR3 in DNA: TGTGCCAGCAGACGGGACATTAGCAATCAGCCCCAGCATTTT. It specifies CASRRDISNQPQHF.

This clonotype came up many times. The CDR3 loop is CASSLPSGQGGEKLFF. The CDR3 DNA is TGTGCCAGCAGCTTACCTTCCGGACAGGGTGGAGAAAAACTGTTTTTT. The chain joins TRBV7-9 to TRBJ1-4; TRBD1 agrees at 8 bases. This CDR3 is 16 amino acids long. The germline CDR1 and CDR2 sequences are SEHNR and FQNEAQ (reference sequence). The J segment lost 8 bases and the V segment lost 2 bases, leaving 10 bases of the junction unmatched.

This clonotype appeared many times. The chain employs TRBV6-1 and TRBJ2-7; D possibly corresponds to TRBD2 (6 bases). This CDR3 has 14 residues. The germline CDR1 and CDR2 sequences are MNHNS and SASEGT. Deletions cut 6 bases from V and 2 bases from J, with 14 bases between. Written as DNA, the CDR3 is TGTGCCAGCAGAGTAGCGGAGGGTCCCTACGAGCAGTACTTC. It specifies CASRVAEGPYEQYF.